The rows below give T cell receptor beta chains drawn from one sample of a study of shared clonotypes between healthy human individuals. The table came from immunoSEQ multiplex PCR; TCRdb's copy has only in-frame clones and leaves some out. In the table there are under 1 million clones, around 96% of which are singletons. The sample taken for sequencing was naive CD8+ T cells sorted from blood. The source of these receptors is a man under 40 in good health. CDR3s include the opening cysteine and the closing phenylalanine or tryptophan. The D gene is left open where the match is weak. The size field is filled for only some rows; it gives once, few, many or a size class.

TRBD1	TRBV7-9	TRBJ2-7	.	TGTGCCAGCAGCTCGACCCGGACAGGGGAAGACTACGAGCAGTACTTC	CASSSTRTGEDYEQYF
TRBD2	TRBV27	TRBJ2-1	.	TGTGCCAGCAGTTTACGCGGGAGGGCCGGTGAGCAGTTCTTC	CASSLRGRAGEQFF
.	TRBV6-5	TRBJ2-2	.	TGTGCCAGCAGTTACGGCGCGAACACCGGGGAGCTGTTTTTT	CASSYGANTGELFF
.	TRBV7-9	TRBJ2-1	.	TGTGCCCCGGAGGTGGGGACCAACAATGAGCAGTTCTTC	CAPEVGTNNEQFF
TRBD2	TRBV27	TRBJ2-3	.	TGTGCCAGCGCACTAGCGGGAGTGCCTTTTCCCACAGATACGCAGTATTTT	CASALAGVPFPTDTQYF
TRBD2	TRBV2	TRBJ2-1	.	TGTGCCAGCAGTGAAGAAGGCCTAGCGGGAGTCCCTCCCTACAATGAGCAGTTCTTC	CASSEEGLAGVPPYNEQFF
.	TRBV27	TRBJ1-5	.	TGTGCCAGCAGTAGCCCAGGCAATCAGCCCCAGCATTTT	CASSSPGNQPQHF
.	TRBV27	TRBJ1-5	.	TGTGCCAGCAGGACGGGGACATTTAATCAGCCCCAGCATTTT	CASRTGTFNQPQHF
.	TRBV9	TRBJ1-1	.	TGTGCCAGCAGCTTGACCGGGACAATGGGCGCTGAAGCTTTCTTT	CASSLTGTMGAEAFF
TRBD1	TRBV29-1	TRBJ2-1	.	TGCAGCGCGGAAACAGGGGGCAAAGGGTCCAATGAGCAGTTCTTC	CSAETGGKGSNEQFF
TRBD1	TRBV11-2	TRBJ2-2	.	TGCCTTGACAGGGGGAATACCGGGGAGCTGTTTTTT	CLDRGNTGELFF
.	TRBV7-8	TRBJ1-4	.	TGTGCCAGCAGCTCTGCAACTAATGAAAAACTGTTTTTT	CASSSATNEKLFF
.	TRBV7-9	TRBJ2-1	.	TGTGCCAGCAGCTTACAGGGAACCCACAATGAGCAGTTCTTC	CASSLQGTHNEQFF
.	TRBV6-6	TRBJ2-2	.	TGTGCCAGCAGTTACTCCGGGGGTAGAGAGCTGTTTTTT	CASSYSGGRELFF
.	TRBV9	TRBJ1-1	.	TGTGCCAGCAGCCCGCAGGGAAGGGGGACTGAAGCTTTCTTT	CASSPQGRGTEAFF
.	TRBV29-1	TRBJ2-3	.	TGCAGCGTTGAAGGGGCGGGAGATACGCAGTATTTT	CSVEGAGDTQYF
TRBD1	TRBV7-9	TRBJ2-7	.	TGTGCCAGCGTGACAGGGTTCGAGCAGTACTTC	CASVTGFEQYF
TRBD2	TRBV27	TRBJ2-3	.	TGTGCCAGCAGCCACCTGACTAGCGGAAGCACAGATACGCAGTATTTT	CASSHLTSGSTDTQYF
.	TRBV29-1	TRBJ1-5	.	TGCAGCGTGGCCGGTGTGCTGGGTTTGGGAGACCTCAATCAGCCCCAGCATTTT	CSVAGVLGLGDLNQPQHF
.	TRBV7-9	TRBJ2-7	once	TGTGCCAGCAGCCCAAGTAGCGAGCAGTACTTC	CASSPSSEQYF
.	TRBV5-6	TRBJ2-7	once	TGTGCCAGCAGCTCTAGTATCGAGCAGTACTTC	CASSSSIEQYF
TRBD1	TRBV29-1	TRBJ1-2	once	TGCAGCGTGGAAAGACAGGGGGCGGAGGAGGATGGCTACACCTTC	CSVERQGAEEDGYTF
.	TRBV19	TRBJ2-1	.	TGTGCCAGTAGTATCACGATGGTTGGTGAGCAGTTCTTC	CASSITMVGEQFF
TRBD1	TRBV6-1	TRBJ2-7	.	TGTGCCAGCAGGGGGACAGGGAACGTCTACGAGCAGTACTTC	CASRGTGNVYEQYF
TRBD2	TRBV11-2	TRBJ2-3	.	TGTGCCAGCAGCTCCGCCGGGACTAGCGGGAGACGCCTCTATACGCAGTATTTT	CASSSAGTSGRRLYTQYF
.	TRBV4-1	TRBJ2-7	once	TGCGCCAGCAGCCAAGTCTCTACCGGGGCACAGGGTTACGAGCAGTACTTC	CASSQVSTGAQGYEQYF
.	TRBV7-6	TRBJ2-5	.	TGTGCCAGCAGCCCAAACCGCGGGACTCAAGAGACCCAGTACTTC	CASSPNRGTQETQYF
.	TRBV7-8	TRBJ1-1	.	TGTGCCAGCAGCTTACCCCACAGGGAGGCTGGCACTGAAGCTTTCTTT	CASSLPHREAGTEAFF
TRBD1	TRBV2	TRBJ2-7	.	TGTGCCAGCAGTGAAAGCCGGGACAGGGACTACGAGCAGTACTTC	CASSESRDRDYEQYF
.	TRBV13	TRBJ2-7	.	TGTGCCAGCAGCTGGGGGCAGGGTGCGGGAAACGAGCAGTACTTC	CASSWGQGAGNEQYF
.	TRBV6-6	TRBJ2-1	.	TGTGCCAGCAGATCAGGGGGGGGTTCCTACAATGAGCAGTTCTTC	CASRSGGGSYNEQFF
.	TRBV7-6	TRBJ1-1	.	TGTGCCAGCAGCTTGGAGATTCGAGGCACTGAAGCTTTCTTT	CASSLEIRGTEAFF
.	TRBV19	TRBJ2-1	.	TGTGCCACCACCCCCAGCGGGTCTTTTTACAATGAGCAGTTCTTC	CATTPSGSFYNEQFF
.	TRBV4-3	TRBJ1-4	.	TGCGCCAGCAGCCAAGAATTCCCCCGGGGCGGCTATAATGAAAAACTGTTTTTT	CASSQEFPRGGYNEKLFF
TRBD2	TRBV29-1	TRBJ2-5	.	TGCAGCGTTGAAGGGTGGACTAGCGGTTACCAAGAGACCCAGTACTTC	CSVEGWTSGYQETQYF
.	TRBV7-9	TRBJ2-6	.	TGTGCCAGCAGGTCCCAAAGCCCCGGCTCTGGGGCCAACGTCCTGACTTTC	CASRSQSPGSGANVLTF
.	TRBV6-5	TRBJ1-1	.	TGTGCCAGCCAAGCGGCGGGACGAGCTTTCTTT	CASQAAGRAFF
.	TRBV14	TRBJ2-1	once	TGTGCCAGCAGCCAAGAACGCCAGGGTGCGTACAATGAGCAGTTCTTC	CASSQERQGAYNEQFF
.	TRBV6-5	TRBJ1-1	.	TGTGCCAGCAGTTACGGTGTCGGCCTGAACACTGAAGCTTTCTTT	CASSYGVGLNTEAFF
.	TRBV5-1	TRBJ2-3	.	TGCGCCAGCAGCAAAAGGACGGATTACACTAGCACAGATACGCAGTATTTT	CASSKRTDYTSTDTQYF